This TCR beta chain was profiled in a study of blood T cells in healthy people across ages. The study's findings and limits: Roughly linearly, TCR beta diversity per million T cells fell as age increased.

The CDR3 consists of 18 residues. The V end was cut by 5 bases, the J end by 0 bases, with 21 bases between. Looked up from germline, CDR1 is SGHVS and CDR2 is FNYEAQ. This clonotype was detected only a few times. Its antigen is as yet unknown. Sample-barcoded 5' priming and a J-beta primer mix drove a second PCR of about 6 to 12 cycles. TCRdb reprocessed the 5' RACE reads with MiXCR, giving one entry per CDR3 protein. Of 1.5 million to 2 million distinct CDR3 sequences listed, roughly 50% are singletons. The source material was blood. The chain recombines TRBV7-6 with TRBJ2-3; D unclear. The clonotype comes from a woman in her thirties or forties in good health. The CDR3 loop reads CASSLKPTQTQSTDTQYF. Here the CDR3 DNA reads TGTGCCAGCAGCCTAAAGCCCACACAAACACAAAGCACAGATACGCAGTATTTT.